This is a list of T cell receptor beta chains from one sample in a study of T cells in Graves' hyperthyroidism and ophthalmopathy. TCRdb called the multiplex PCR reads again in MiXCR, with one record for every CDR3 protein. The sample includes fewer than 550,000 distinct CDR3 sequences, about 15% of them seen just once. The sequenced sample was blood. These receptors were taken from a woman between 18 and 29 years old with Graves' hyperthyroidism. Both conserved end residues are part of each CDR3. Each record gives: clone size, J gene, V gene, D gene, CDR3 protein, CDR3 DNA. D genes are given only for firm matches. For some rows the clone size is stated as once, few or many, or as a class when expanded; others skip it.

clone size: NA
J gene: TRBJ1-1
V gene: TRBV15
D gene: NA
CDR3 protein: CASGLGVQNTEAFF
CDR3 DNA: TGTGCCAGCGGGTTGGGGGTTCAGAACACTGAAGCTTTCTTT

clone size: many
J gene: TRBJ2-1
V gene: TRBV20-1
D gene: TRBD2
CDR3 protein: CSARGGAGGGEQFF
CDR3 DNA: TGCAGTGCTAGAGGAGGAGCGGGAGGGGGCGAGCAGTTCTTC

clone size: many
J gene: TRBJ2-5
V gene: TRBV2
D gene: TRBD2
CDR3 protein: CASRDSGGGWETQYF
CDR3 DNA: TGTGCCAGCAGGGATAGCGGGGGGGGTTGGGAGACCCAGTACTTC

clone size: many
J gene: TRBJ2-1
V gene: TRBV18
D gene: NA
CDR3 protein: CASSPRGLEQFF
CDR3 DNA: TGTGCCAGCTCACCCAGGGGACTTGAGCAGTTCTTC

clone size: NA
J gene: TRBJ2-1
V gene: TRBV5-4
D gene: NA
CDR3 protein: CASSLVGKGIDEQFF
CDR3 DNA: TGTGCCAGCAGCTTAGTGGGAAAGGGGATCGATGAGCAGTTCTTC

clone size: few
J gene: TRBJ1-1
V gene: TRBV19
D gene: NA
CDR3 protein: CASSARRTATEAFF
CDR3 DNA: TGTGCCAGTAGTGCCCGCCGGACAGCTACTGAAGCTTTCTTT

clone size: many
J gene: TRBJ1-4
V gene: TRBV7-9
D gene: TRBD1
CDR3 protein: CASSGGQGKEEKLFF
CDR3 DNA: TGTGCCAGCAGCGGGGGACAGGGAAAAGAAGAAAAACTGTTTTTT

clone size: many
J gene: TRBJ1-4
V gene: TRBV11-2
D gene: NA
CDR3 protein: CASARDGITNEKLFF
CDR3 DNA: TGTGCCAGTGCCCGGGACGGCATAACTAATGAAAAACTGTTTTTT

clone size: few
J gene: TRBJ1-4
V gene: TRBV7-4
D gene: NA
CDR3 protein: CASSCTPGLSNEKLFF
CDR3 DNA: TGTGCCAGCAGCTGCACACCGGGACTAAGTAATGAAAAACTGTTTTTT

clone size: many
J gene: TRBJ2-5
V gene: TRBV11-2
D gene: NA
CDR3 protein: CASSVTPFQTQYF
CDR3 DNA: TGTGCCAGCAGCGTAACCCCATTCCAGACCCAGTACTTC

clone size: many
J gene: TRBJ2-7
V gene: TRBV7-9
D gene: TRBD2
CDR3 protein: CASSALAGEWYEQYF
CDR3 DNA: TGTGCCAGCAGCGCCCTAGCGGGAGAGTGGTACGAGCAGTACTTC

clone size: NA
J gene: TRBJ1-6
V gene: TRBV30
D gene: NA
CDR3 protein: CALDQSGRSPPHF
CDR3 DNA: TGTGCCTTGGACCAGTCGGGCCGTTCACCCCCCCACTTT

clone size: many
J gene: TRBJ2-1
V gene: TRBV5-1
D gene: NA
CDR3 protein: CASSPGASPYNEQFF
CDR3 DNA: TGCGCCAGCAGCCCCGGGGCCTCTCCCTACAATGAGCAGTTCTTC